This T cell receptor beta chain was captured by sequencing in a study of T cell repertoires in cytomegalovirus infection. Looking at the study overall: Both recently identified HLA-C-restricted and well-studied HLA-B-restricted CMV epitopes were used in the study. Public TCR beta signatures marked donors with CMV infection and the matching HLA. Study-wide points: Carriage of CMV together with the relevant HLA was identifiable through cumulative public TCR beta family frequency. HLA-C-restricted CMV-specific TCR beta clonotypes were dominant in the ex vivo response.

Trimming removed 4 bases from V and 8 bases from J, with 9 bases in between. The V gene's germline CDR1 is SGHVT and CDR2 SQSDAQ. The CDR3 totals 12 residues. As to this clonotype: The target antigen is unknown.

TCRdb re-called the reads with MiXCR, one entry per CDR3 protein. The sample lists approximately 730,000 distinct CDR3 sequences, 33% occurring once. Sample: cultured PBMCs, taken from culture after CMV antigen stimulation. V is TRBV7-4 and J is TRBJ2-1; maybe TRBD2 (5 bases). The receptor comes from a human donor in good health (CMV status not recorded). Some clones in this sample may be carry-over from other donors' samples. Here the CDR3 reads CASSYSVDEQFF. The CDR3 region has the DNA TGTGCCAGCAGCTATAGCGTGGATGAGCAGTTCTTC.